Listed below are T cell receptor beta chains from one sample, sequenced in a study of blood T cell repertoires in COVID-19. Libraries were prepared by immunoSEQ multiplex PCR; TCRdb keeps only in-frame clonotypes and omits some of them. The table shows a few hundred thousand clones, with roughly 80% occurring only once. Material: peripheral blood. Source of these receptors: a woman aged 50 to 65 with acute or convalescent COVID-19. CDR3s leave out the opening cysteine and the closing phenylalanine or tryptophan. The order of the fields is CDR3 protein, J gene, V gene, clone size. The listing skips clone size in some rows; elsewhere it reads once, few, many or a size class.

SASSLGQGPSSQAF	TRBJ1-1	TRBV20-1	-
ASSETGRNEQF	TRBJ2-1	TRBV5-1	-
ASSQVGTGNNEQF	TRBJ2-1	TRBV7-2	-
ASSYEFGRQPQH	TRBJ1-5	TRBV6-5	few
ASSQVTQGAGEKLF	TRBJ1-4	TRBV4-2	-
ASSEALGQGNEKLF	TRBJ1-4	TRBV6-1	-
ASSRYNEQF	TRBJ2-1	TRBV12-3/TRBV12-4	-
ATSRALNTEAF	TRBJ1-1	TRBV15	-
ASSNRDWYYNEQF	TRBJ2-1	TRBV7-2	-
ASSLAGTGQAF	TRBJ1-1	TRBV12-3/TRBV12-4	few
ASSETSGTDTQY	TRBJ2-3	TRBV6-1	few
ASSASRDRPYEQY	TRBJ2-7	TRBV9	-
ASSLGGGAYGYT	TRBJ1-2	TRBV7-8	-
ASQDTYSNQPQH	TRBJ1-5	TRBV19	-